This T cell receptor beta chain is from a study of cytomegalovirus exposure and HLA in healthy donors. CDR3 size: 14 residues. From germline, CDR1 is SGHTA and CDR2 FQGNSA. The V and J ends lost 2 bases and 5 bases respectively, with 12 bases between them. This clone was counted a single time. Its antigen is as yet unknown. Study-level findings and limits: Earlier analysis yielded a pattern in which most TCR beta V segments were productive about 90% or about 30% of the time. A later analysis found TCR association rates differed by HLA locus, highest for DRB1 and lowest for HLA-C.

The PCR had 60 Vbeta and 13 Jbeta primers. TCRdb's copy holds only in-frame clones and misses some; the assay was immunoSEQ multiplex PCR. The sample comprises some 200,000 clones, roughly 70% of which are singletons, and about 3% rests with the top ten. The TCR comes from a man aged 40-49 years in good health and CMV-seropositive. The material sequenced was PBMCs. V gene TRBV7-2 combines with J gene TRBJ2-5; tentative D call: TRBD1 (6 bases). Here the CDR3 reads CASSLHRVGETQYF. CDR3 bases: TGTGCCAGCAGCTTACACAGGGTCGGCGAGACCCAGTACTTC.